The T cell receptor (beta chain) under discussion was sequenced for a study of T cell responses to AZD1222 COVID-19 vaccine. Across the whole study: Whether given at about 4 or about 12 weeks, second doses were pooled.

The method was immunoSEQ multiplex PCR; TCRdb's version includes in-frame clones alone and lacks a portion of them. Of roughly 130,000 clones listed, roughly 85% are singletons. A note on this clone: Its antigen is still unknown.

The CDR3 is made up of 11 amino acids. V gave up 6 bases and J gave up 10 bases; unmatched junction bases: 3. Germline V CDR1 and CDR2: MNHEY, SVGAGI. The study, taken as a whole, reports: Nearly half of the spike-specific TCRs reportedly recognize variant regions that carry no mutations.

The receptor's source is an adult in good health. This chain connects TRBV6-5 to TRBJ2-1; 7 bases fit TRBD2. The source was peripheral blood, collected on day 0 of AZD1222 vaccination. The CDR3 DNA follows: TGTGCCAGCAGACTACTAGCGGAGCAGTTCTTC. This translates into CASRLLAEQFF.